This T cell receptor beta chain was observed in a study of T cell repertoires in ileal Crohn's disease. Study results and caveats: Endoscopic recurrence occurred in every patient whose clonality exceeded 26.8%.

Comments on this clone: Antigen unknown.

The junction had 10 bases not matched to a gene; V was cut back by 2 bases and J by 11 bases. This CDR3 comprises 14 residues. The repertoire was sequenced with immunoSEQ multiplex PCR; TCRdb's copy has only in-frame clones and lacks some. The top ten hold around 1.5% of the sample, which has roughly 7,000 clones, more than 85% seen once. The source material was ileal tissue. This TCR came from an adult with Crohn's disease. The chain has TRBV23-1 and TRBJ1-1, with 8 bases matching TRBD1. TRBV23-1 is an ORF for which the function is uncertain. DNA for the CDR3: TGCGCCAGCAGTCAACACACCACGGGACAGGCCGCTTTCTTT. This sequence encodes CASSQHTTGQAAFF.